The 25 T cell receptor beta chains reported below all come from one sample, sequenced in a study of CD8 T cells in Susac syndrome. After extraction with the RNeasy kit, roughly 0.5 to 1 ug of the RNA was reverse transcribed using random hexamers. TCRdb reprocessed the immunoSEQ multiplex PCR reads via MiXCR and lists one record per CDR3 protein. The table includes under 150,000 distinct CDR3 sequences, roughly 80% detected once. Sequenced material: CD8+ T cells from PBMCs. The receptor set was obtained from a human donor with multiple sclerosis.

The rearrangement joins TRBV19 to TRBJ2-1; tentative D call: TRBD2 (6 bases). The germline V gene encodes CDR1 LNHDA and CDR2 SQIVND (reference sequence). V lost 6 bases and J 5 bases, leaving 11 bases between the germline ends. The CDR3 loop spans 13 amino acids. The CDR3 region has the DNA TGTGCCAGTAGAATGGACTACAACAATGAGCAGTTCTTC. Encoded protein: CASRMDYNNEQFF. The variable domain in full, with the rest retrieved from reference TRBV19 and TRBJ2-1, is DGGITQSPKYLFRKEGQNVTLSCEQNLNHDAMYWYRQDPGQGLRLIYYSQIVNDFQKGDIAEGYSVSREKKESFPLTVTSAQKNPTAFYLCASRMDYNNEQFFGPGTRLTVL.

V gene TRBV7-6 combines with J gene TRBJ2-2, with D possibly being TRBD2 (5 bases). Trimming shortened V by 5 bases and J by 5 bases, and 12 bases separated the two germline ends. The CDR3 spans 14 residues. Germline V gives CDR1 SGHVS, CDR2 FNYEAQ. The CDR3 region is CASSIRGNTGELFF. The CDR3 nucleotides are TGTGCCAGCAGCATCCGAGGGAATACCGGGGAGCTGTTTTTT. Based on the CDR3 plus reference TRBV7-6 and TRBJ2-2, the full variable domain is GAGVSQSPRYKVTKRGQDVALRCDPISGHVSLYWYRQALGQGPEFLTYFNYEAQQDKSGLPNDRFSAERPEGSISTLTIQRTEQRDSAMYRCASSIRGNTGELFFGEGSRLTVL.

This chain uses TRBV24-1 with TRBJ2-5; 8 nucleotides match TRBD2. V shed 3 bases and J 5 bases; nucleotides not matched to a gene: 16. This CDR3 has 18 residues. Germline loops: CDR1 KGHDR, CDR2 SFDVKD. The CDR3 spells CATSDTRASGYQQETQYF. CDR3 in DNA: TGTGCCACCAGTGATACTAGGGCTAGCGGGTATCAACAGGAGACCCAGTACTTC.

The chain combines TRBV4-3 with TRBJ2-2; 10 nucleotides match TRBD2. The CDR3 contains 17 residues. Germline V gene lookup returns CDR1 LGHNA and CDR2 YSLEER. V was pared by 0 bases and J by 6 bases, with 7 bases of the junction left unmatched. The CDR3 loop reads CASSQDGLAGVPGELFF. Here the CDR3 DNA reads TGCGCCAGCAGCCAAGATGGGCTAGCGGGAGTCCCCGGGGAGCTGTTTTTT.

The chain uses TRBV29-1 and TRBJ2-2, with D unresolved. The CDR3 sequence is 12 residues long. In germline, CDR1 is SQVTM, CDR2 ANQGSEA. Trimming shortened V by 2 bases and J by 7 bases, and 8 bases separated the two germline ends. CDR3 amino acids: CSVERQRGELFF. The CDR3 region has the DNA TGCAGCGTTGAACGGCAGCGCGGGGAGCTGTTTTTT.

This clonotype was seen a handful of times. The rearrangement joins TRBV6-1 to TRBJ1-1; maybe TRBD1 (5 bases). The CDR3 runs 13 residues. V gave up 6 bases and J gave up 11 bases, with 19 bases separating them. Germline values: CDR1 MNHNS, CDR2 SASEGT. The CDR3 DNA follows: TGTGCCAGCAGCCAAGACCCGGGACGTGGCGCTTTCTTT. It codes for CASSQDPGRGAFF.

This chain connects TRBV9 to TRBJ2-2, with 9 nucleotides matching TRBD2. This CDR3 comprises 19 residues. In germline, CDR1 is SGDLS, CDR2 YYNGEE. V shed 4 bases, J shed 4 bases, and the junction held 17 bases outside the gene matches. The CDR3 bases are TGTGCCAGCAGCAACACGAGGGTAGCGGGAGTTAGGCGCACCGGGGAGCTGTTTTTT. Protein sequence: CASSNTRVAGVRRTGELFF. The complete variable domain, with remaining parts taken from reference TRBV9 and TRBJ2-2, reads DSGVTQTPKHLITATGQRVTLRCSPRSGDLSVYWYQQSLDQGLQFLIQYYNGEERAKGNILERFSAQQFPDLHSELNLSSLELGDSALYFCASSNTRVAGVRRTGELFFGEGSRLTVL.

CDR3 DNA: TGTGCCAGCAGCCAAGATGGGCTAGCGGAGGACTGGTATTACAATGAGCAGTTCTTC. This codes for CASSQDGLAEDWYYNEQFF. V and J are TRBV3-1 and TRBJ2-1; TRBD2 matches at 7 bases. The V gene end was trimmed by 0 bases and the J gene end by 4 bases; junction bases not matched to a gene: 15. Germline assignment: CDR1 LGHDT and CDR2 YNNKEL (reference sequence). The CDR3 is 19 amino acids.

J is TRBJ1-5 and V is TRBV2, with D possibly matching TRBD1 (5 bases). The CDR3 has 16 amino acids. Germline loops: CDR1 SNHLY, CDR2 FYNNEI. V gave up 5 bases and J gave up 4 bases, with 18 bases separating them. Written as DNA, the CDR3 is TGTGCCAGCAGTTCCCTCGGGGGGGAGGGGAATCAGCCCCAGCATTTT. Amino acid sequence: CASSSLGGEGNQPQHF. Variable domain in full (rest from reference TRBV2 and TRBJ1-5): EPEVTQTPSHQVTQMGQEVILRCVPISNHLYFYWYRQILGQKVEFLVSFYNNEISEKSEIFDDQFSVERPDGSNFTLKIRSTKLEDSAMYFCASSSLGGEGNQPQHFGDGTRLSIL.

The chain uses TRBV7-9 and TRBJ1-1; D is undetermined. Germline loops: CDR1 SEHNR, CDR2 FQNEAQ (reference sequence). The CDR3 is made up of 12 amino acids. V was shortened by 3 bases and J by 5 bases, with 7 bases between the two germline ends. DNA of the CDR3: TGTGCCAGCAGCTTGGGATTGACTGAAGCTTTCTTT. This gives the protein CASSLGLTEAFF.

This chain links TRBV6-2 or TRBV6-3 with TRBJ2-2; no firm D call. The CDR3 is 14 amino acids. The V gene lost 2 bases and the J gene lost 6 bases, with 10 bases spanning the gap. CDR1 MNHEY and CDR2 SVGEGT come from the germline V gene. The CDR3 is CASSYLREAGELFF. The CDR3 bases are TGTGCCAGCAGTTACCTCCGAGAGGCCGGGGAGCTGTTTTTT.

The chain employs TRBV12-5 and TRBJ1-2, with D maybe TRBD1 (6 bases). The germline V gene has CDR1 LGHNT and CDR2 FRNRAP. Deletions cut 11 bases from V and 8 bases from J, with 21 bases between. This CDR3 comprises 13 residues. This CDR3 is CAAGQGPSGGYTF. The CDR3 DNA follows: TGTGCTGCTGGCCAGGGGCCCTCTGGGGGCTACACCTTC.

Remarks on this clonotype: A much larger clone differs by one base, so this may be a read error. The chain has TRBV2 and TRBJ1-1; D not resolved. The V end was cut by 6 bases, the J end by 1 base, with 3 bases between. This CDR3 has 11 residues. Per the germline V gene, CDR1 is SNHLY and CDR2 is FYNNEI. The CDR3 loop reads CASRPNTEAFF. The CDR3 nucleotides read TGTGCCAGCAGGCCGAACACTGAAGCTTTCTTT.

The rearrangement uses TRBV7-2 and TRBJ1-2; D is possibly TRBD1 (5 bases). V shed 6 bases and J shed 2 bases, with 10 bases lying between them. CDR3 length: 13 residues. Germline CDR1 is SGHTA and CDR2 is FQGNSA. The CDR3 DNA follows: TGTGCCAGCAGTGGGAGGGGAAACTATGGCTACACCTTC. Amino acid sequence: CASSGRGNYGYTF.

This chain uses TRBV4-1 with TRBJ2-7; tentative D call: TRBD1 (6 bases). Per germline, CDR1 MGHRA and CDR2 YSYEKL. The CDR3 runs 15 residues. V was clipped by 5 bases and J by 0 bases, with 14 bases between them. The CDR3 sequence is CASSSTPRGSYEQYF. Here the CDR3 DNA reads TGCGCCAGCAGCTCTACGCCCAGGGGCTCCTACGAGCAGTACTTC.

This chain links TRBV27 with TRBJ2-2; TRBD1 matches 9 bases. The CDR3 loop spans 16 amino acids. Germline V CDR1 and CDR2: MNHEY, SMNVEV (reference sequence). With V trimmed by 3 bases and J by 3 bases, 5 bases remained unmatched. The CDR3 nucleotides read TGTGCCAGCAGTTTTTCCGGGACAGGGTACACCGGGGAGCTGTTTTTT. This codes for CASSFSGTGYTGELFF.

V and J are TRBV27 and TRBJ2-7; D might be TRBD1 (6 bases). With 4 bases removed from V and 0 bases from J, the gap between germline ends came to 10 bases. The CDR3 consists of 14 residues. Germline V lookup: CDR1 MNHEY, CDR2 SMNVEV (reference sequence). The CDR3 spells CASSWDTSSYEQYF. In nucleotides, the CDR3 is TGTGCCAGCAGTTGGGACACCAGCTCCTACGAGCAGTACTTC.

This chain joins TRBV7-8 and TRBJ2-1; D remains unclear. In germline, CDR1 is SGHVS, CDR2 FQNEAQ. Trimming left V 2 bases short and J 4 bases short, with 9 bases between. CDR3 length: 14 amino acids. The CDR3 reads CASSLSNLYNEQFF. CDR3 DNA: TGTGCCAGCAGCTTATCTAATCTATACAATGAGCAGTTCTTC.

The genes are TRBV12-3 or TRBV12-4 and TRBJ1-1; possible D gene TRBD1, 5 bases. The V and J ends lost 4 bases and 7 bases respectively, with 22 bases between them. This CDR3 region has 16 residues. In nucleotides, the CDR3 is TGTGCCAGCAGTTGGGGGGGTAGGCCTGAAGTTAATGAAGCTTTCTTT. This encodes CASSWGGRPEVNEAFF.

Only one count was recorded for this clonotype. The chain couples TRBV4-1 to TRBJ2-5; the match to TRBD2 covers 8 bases. The CDR3 totals 16 residues. Per germline, CDR1 MGHRA and CDR2 YSYEKL. V shed 4 bases and J 1 base; nucleotides not matched to a gene: 8. The DNA of the CDR3 is TGCGCCAGCAGCCGCGCCCAGCGGGGGAGCCAAGAGACCCAGTACTTC. Translation: CASSRAQRGSQETQYF.

This clonotype has only a few counts. The J gene is TRBJ2-1, the V gene TRBV9, with TRBD2 identical over 13 bases. The CDR3 is made up of 17 amino acids. Germline V lookup: CDR1 SGDLS, CDR2 YYNGEE. With 3 bases clipped from V and 4 bases from J, the junction kept 7 bases outside the gene matches. The chain's CDR3 is CASSARMTSGRYNEQFF. The DNA of the CDR3 is TGTGCCAGCAGCGCGAGGATGACTAGCGGGAGGTACAATGAGCAGTTCTTC.

The genes are TRBV20-1 and TRBJ2-1; tentative D call: TRBD2 (7 bases). This CDR3 comprises 15 residues. CDR1 is DFQATT, CDR2 SNEGSKA, per germline (reference sequence). V lost 0 bases to trimming and J lost 9 bases, with 18 bases between them. This chain's CDR3 is CSARDIGGARGEQFF. DNA of the CDR3: TGCAGTGCTAGAGATATAGGGGGGGCTCGGGGTGAGCAGTTCTTC.

V usage is TRBV4-1 and J usage is TRBJ2-3; 7 positions match TRBD1. With 4 bases clipped from V and 1 base from J, the junction kept 2 bases outside the gene matches. CDR3 length: 14 amino acids. The germline V gene encodes CDR1 MGHRA and CDR2 YSYEKL. The chain's CDR3 is CASSLGTGTDTQYF. CDR3 sequence (DNA): TGCGCCAGCAGCCTGGGGACAGGCACAGATACGCAGTATTTT.

The chain employs TRBV27 and TRBJ2-2, with D uncertain. Trimming pared 3 bases from V and 4 bases from J, leaving 9 bases between. This CDR3 has 14 amino acids. Germline CDR1 and CDR2: MNHEY and SMNVEV (reference sequence). The CDR3 nucleotides read TGTGCCAGCAGTTTTATGAGTGGCACCGGGGAGCTGTTTTTT. Its protein product is CASSFMSGTGELFF.

The CDR3 sequence is CSGQGDYGYTF. Here the CDR3 DNA reads TGCAGCGGTCAGGGAGATTATGGCTACACCTTC. The V call is TRBV29-1, the J call TRBJ1-2, with a weak D call TRBD1 (5 bases). The V gene's germline CDR1 is SQVTM and CDR2 ANQGSEA. The CDR3 covers 11 residues. The V end was cut by 7 bases, the J end by 5 bases, with 11 bases between.